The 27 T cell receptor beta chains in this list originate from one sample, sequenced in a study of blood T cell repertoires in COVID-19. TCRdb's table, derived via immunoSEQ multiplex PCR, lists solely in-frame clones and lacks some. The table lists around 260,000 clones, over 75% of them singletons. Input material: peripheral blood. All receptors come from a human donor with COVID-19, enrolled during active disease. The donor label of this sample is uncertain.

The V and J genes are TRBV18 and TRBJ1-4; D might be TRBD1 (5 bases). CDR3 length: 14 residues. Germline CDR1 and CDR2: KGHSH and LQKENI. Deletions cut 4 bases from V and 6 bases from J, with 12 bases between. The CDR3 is CASSLRDSDEKLFF. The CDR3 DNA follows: TGTGCCAGCTCACTCAGGGATTCTGATGAAAAACTGTTTTTT.

The CDR3 sequence: CASSQAGQGGGETQYF. The CDR3 coding sequence is TGCGCCAGCAGCCAAGCGGGACAGGGGGGAGGAGAGACCCAGTACTTC. The chain recombines TRBV4-1 with TRBJ2-5, with 11 bases matching TRBD1. Germline assignment: CDR1 MGHRA and CDR2 YSYEKL. The CDR3 has 16 amino acids. The ends lost 1 base at V and 4 bases at J; junction bases unmatched: 5.

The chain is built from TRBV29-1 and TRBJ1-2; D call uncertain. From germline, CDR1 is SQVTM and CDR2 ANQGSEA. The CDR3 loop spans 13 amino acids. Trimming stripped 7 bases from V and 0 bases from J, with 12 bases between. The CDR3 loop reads CSAQEDPNYGYTF. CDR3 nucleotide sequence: TGCAGCGCCCAGGAGGATCCTAACTATGGCTACACCTTC.

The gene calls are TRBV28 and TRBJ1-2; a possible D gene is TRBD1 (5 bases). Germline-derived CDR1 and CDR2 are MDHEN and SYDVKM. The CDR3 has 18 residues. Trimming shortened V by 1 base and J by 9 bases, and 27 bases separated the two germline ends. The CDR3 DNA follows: TGTGCCAGCAGTTTATTCGAGACGAGTGGGGCAACCCGTGGGAGCTACACCTTC. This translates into CASSLFETSGATRGSYTF.

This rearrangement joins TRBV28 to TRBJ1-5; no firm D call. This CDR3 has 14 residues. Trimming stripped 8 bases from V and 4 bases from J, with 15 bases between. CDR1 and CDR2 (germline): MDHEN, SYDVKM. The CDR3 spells CASLEVSRNQPQHF. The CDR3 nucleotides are TGTGCCAGCTTGGAGGTCTCTCGAAATCAGCCCCAGCATTTT.

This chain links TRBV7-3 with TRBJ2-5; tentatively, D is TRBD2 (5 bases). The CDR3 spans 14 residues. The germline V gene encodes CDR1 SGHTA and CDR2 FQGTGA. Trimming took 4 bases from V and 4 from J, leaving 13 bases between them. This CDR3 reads CASSSRVGGETQYF. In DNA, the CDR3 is TGTGCCAGCAGCTCGAGGGTGGGTGGAGAGACCCAGTACTTC.

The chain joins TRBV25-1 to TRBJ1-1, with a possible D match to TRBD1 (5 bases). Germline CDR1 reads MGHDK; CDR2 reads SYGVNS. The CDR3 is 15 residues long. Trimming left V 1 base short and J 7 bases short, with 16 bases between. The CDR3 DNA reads TGTGCCAGCAGTGAATCCCGGACGGGGGTTAGTGAAGCTTTCTTT. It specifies CASSESRTGVSEAFF.

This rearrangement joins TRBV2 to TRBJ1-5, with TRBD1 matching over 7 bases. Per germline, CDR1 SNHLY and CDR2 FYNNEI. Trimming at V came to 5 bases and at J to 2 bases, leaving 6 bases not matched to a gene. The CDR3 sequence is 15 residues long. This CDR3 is CASSQDRSGNQPQHF. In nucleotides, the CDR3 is TGTGCCAGCAGTCAGGACAGGAGTGGCAATCAGCCCCAGCATTTT.

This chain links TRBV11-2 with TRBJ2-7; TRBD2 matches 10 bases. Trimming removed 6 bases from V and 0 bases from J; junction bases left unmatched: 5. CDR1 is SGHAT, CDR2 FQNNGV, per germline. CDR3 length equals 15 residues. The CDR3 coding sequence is TGTGCCAGCAGAATGGGACTAGCGAGCTCCTACGAGCAGTACTTC. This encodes CASRMGLASSYEQYF. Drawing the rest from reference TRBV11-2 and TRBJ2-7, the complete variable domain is EAGVAQSPRYKIIEKRQSVAFWCNPISGHATLYWYQQILGQGPKLLIQFQNNGVVDDSQLPKDRFSAERLKGVDSTLKIQPAKLEDSAVYLCASRMGLASSYEQYFGPGTRLTVT.

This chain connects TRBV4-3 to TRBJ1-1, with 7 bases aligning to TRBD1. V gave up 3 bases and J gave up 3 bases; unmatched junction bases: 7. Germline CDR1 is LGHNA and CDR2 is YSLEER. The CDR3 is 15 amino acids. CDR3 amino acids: CASSHGQAPDTEAFF. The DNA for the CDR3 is TGCGCCAGCAGCCACGGACAGGCTCCAGACACTGAAGCTTTCTTT.

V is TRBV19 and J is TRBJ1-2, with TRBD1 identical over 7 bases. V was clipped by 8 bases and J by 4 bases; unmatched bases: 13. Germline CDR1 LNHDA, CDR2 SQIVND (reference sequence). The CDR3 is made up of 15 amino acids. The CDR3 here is CASADRWGAAYGYTF. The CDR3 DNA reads TGTGCCAGTGCGGACAGGTGGGGGGCCGCCTATGGCTACACCTTC.

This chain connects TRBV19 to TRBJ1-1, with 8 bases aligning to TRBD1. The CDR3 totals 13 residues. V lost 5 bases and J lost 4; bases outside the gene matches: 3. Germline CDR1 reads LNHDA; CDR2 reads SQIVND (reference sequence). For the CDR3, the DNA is TGTGCCAGTAGTGAAACAGGGGGCACTGAAGCTTTCTTT. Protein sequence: CASSETGGTEAFF.

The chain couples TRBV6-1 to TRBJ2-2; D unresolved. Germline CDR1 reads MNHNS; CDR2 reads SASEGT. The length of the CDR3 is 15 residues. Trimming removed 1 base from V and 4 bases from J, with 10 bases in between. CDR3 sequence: CASSEGTWATGELFF. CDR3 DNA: TGTGCCAGCAGTGAAGGCACCTGGGCCACCGGGGAGCTGTTTTTT.

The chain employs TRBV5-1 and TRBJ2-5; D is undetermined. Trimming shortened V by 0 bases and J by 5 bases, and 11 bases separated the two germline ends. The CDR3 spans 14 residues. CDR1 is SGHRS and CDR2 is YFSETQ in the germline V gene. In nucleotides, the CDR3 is TGCGCCAGCAGCTTGGCCTTTCAGTGGGAGACCCAGTACTTC. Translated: CASSLAFQWETQYF.

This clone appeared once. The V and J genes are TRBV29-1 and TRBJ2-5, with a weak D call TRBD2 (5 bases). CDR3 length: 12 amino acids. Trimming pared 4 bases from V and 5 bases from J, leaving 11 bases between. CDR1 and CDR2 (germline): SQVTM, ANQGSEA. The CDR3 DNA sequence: TGCAGCGTTGTCCTAGCCAAGGAGACCCAGTACTTC. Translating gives CSVVLAKETQYF.

CDR3 in DNA: TGTGCCAGCAGTCGGACAGGGGGAACAACTGAAGCTTTCTTT. It codes for CASSRTGGTTEAFF. V is TRBV6-5 and J is TRBJ1-1; TRBD1 agrees at 10 bases. CDR1 is MNHEY and CDR2 is SVGAGI in the germline V gene. The CDR3 runs to 14 residues. V lost 5 bases and J lost 5; bases outside the gene matches: 5.

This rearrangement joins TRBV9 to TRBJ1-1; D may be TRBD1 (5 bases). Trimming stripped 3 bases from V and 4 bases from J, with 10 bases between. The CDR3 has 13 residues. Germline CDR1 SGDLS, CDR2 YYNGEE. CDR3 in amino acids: CASSEGVRTEAFF. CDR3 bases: TGTGCCAGCAGCGAAGGGGTACGCACTGAAGCTTTCTTT.

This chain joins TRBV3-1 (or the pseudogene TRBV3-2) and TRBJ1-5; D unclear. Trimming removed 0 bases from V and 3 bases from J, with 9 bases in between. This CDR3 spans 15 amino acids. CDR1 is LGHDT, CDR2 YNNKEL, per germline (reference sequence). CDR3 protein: CASSQDSGYNQPQHF. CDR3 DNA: TGTGCCAGCAGCCAAGATAGCGGATACAATCAGCCCCAGCATTTT.

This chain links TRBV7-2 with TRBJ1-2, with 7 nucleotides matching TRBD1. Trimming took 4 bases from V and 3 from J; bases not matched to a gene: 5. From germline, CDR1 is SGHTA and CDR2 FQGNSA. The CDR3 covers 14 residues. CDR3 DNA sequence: TGTGCCAGCAGCTCGGACGGGACAGACTATGGCTACACCTTC. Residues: CASSSDGTDYGYTF.

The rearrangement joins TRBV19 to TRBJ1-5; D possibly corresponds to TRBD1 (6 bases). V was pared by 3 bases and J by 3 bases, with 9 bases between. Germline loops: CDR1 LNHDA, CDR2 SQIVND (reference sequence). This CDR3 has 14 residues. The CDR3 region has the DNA TGTGCCAGTAGTATGGGACACCTCAATCAGCCCCAGCATTTT. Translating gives CASSMGHLNQPQHF.

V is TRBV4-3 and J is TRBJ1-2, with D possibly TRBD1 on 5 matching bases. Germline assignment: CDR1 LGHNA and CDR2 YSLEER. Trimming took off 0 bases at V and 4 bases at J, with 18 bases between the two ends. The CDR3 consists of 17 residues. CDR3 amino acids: CASSQDARAMGLYGYTF. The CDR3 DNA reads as TGCGCCAGCAGCCAAGATGCGCGTGCGATGGGGCTCTATGGCTACACCTTC.

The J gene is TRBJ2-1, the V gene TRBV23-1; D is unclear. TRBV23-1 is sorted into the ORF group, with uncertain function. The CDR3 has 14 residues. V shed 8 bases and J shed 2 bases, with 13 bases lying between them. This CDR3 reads CASPPLRTYNEQFF. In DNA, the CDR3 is TGCGCCAGCCCTCCCCTACGCACCTACAATGAGCAGTTCTTC.

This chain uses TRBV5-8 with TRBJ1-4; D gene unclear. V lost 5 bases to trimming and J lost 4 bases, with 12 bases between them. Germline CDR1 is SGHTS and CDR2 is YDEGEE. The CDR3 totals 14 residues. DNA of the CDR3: TGTGCCAGCAGTCCTGGAGGACGTAATGAAAAACTGTTTTTT. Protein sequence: CASSPGGRNEKLFF.

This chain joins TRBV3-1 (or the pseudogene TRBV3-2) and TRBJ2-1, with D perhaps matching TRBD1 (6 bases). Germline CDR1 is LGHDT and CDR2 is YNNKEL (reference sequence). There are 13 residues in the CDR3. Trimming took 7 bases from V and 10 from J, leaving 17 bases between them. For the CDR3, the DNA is TGTGCCAGCACCAAACAGGGAGTCAAGGAGCAGTTCTTC. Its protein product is CASTKQGVKEQFF.

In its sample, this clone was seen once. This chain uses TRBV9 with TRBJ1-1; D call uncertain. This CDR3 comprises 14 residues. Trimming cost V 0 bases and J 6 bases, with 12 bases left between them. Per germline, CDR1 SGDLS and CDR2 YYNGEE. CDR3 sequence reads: CASSVGSYVAEAFF. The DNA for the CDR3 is TGTGCCAGCAGCGTAGGCAGTTATGTGGCTGAAGCTTTCTTT.

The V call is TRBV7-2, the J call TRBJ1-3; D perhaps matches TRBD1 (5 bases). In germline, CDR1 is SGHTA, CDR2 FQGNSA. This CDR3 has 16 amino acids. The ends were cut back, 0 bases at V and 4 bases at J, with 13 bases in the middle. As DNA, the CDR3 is TGTGCCAGCAGCTTAGCCGGTGGGCAGGGCGGAAACACCATATATTTT. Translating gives CASSLAGGQGGNTIYF.

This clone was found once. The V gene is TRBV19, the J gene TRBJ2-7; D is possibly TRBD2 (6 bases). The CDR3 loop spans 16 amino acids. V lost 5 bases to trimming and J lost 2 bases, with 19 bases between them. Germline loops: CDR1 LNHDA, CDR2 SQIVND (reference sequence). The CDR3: CASSPTVGGSPYEQYF. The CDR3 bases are TGTGCCAGTAGTCCGACCGTTGGAGGGTCTCCCTACGAGCAGTACTTC.